The 21 T cell receptor beta chains below all came from one sample that was sequenced in a study of blood T cell repertoires in COVID-19. The assay was immunoSEQ multiplex PCR, and TCRdb's table has in-frame clones only and misses some. The repertoire holds 200,000 to 250,000 clones, with roughly 80% as singletons. The sample taken for sequencing was PBMCs or T cells enriched from blood (not recorded which). These receptors were obtained from a woman in her thirties or forties with acute COVID-19.

The chain employs TRBV9 and TRBJ1-1; 10 nucleotides match TRBD1. The CDR3 has 16 residues. V lost 1 base, J lost 3 bases, and 6 bases stayed unmatched. Germline V gene data show CDR1 as SGDLS and CDR2 as YYNGEE. The CDR3 loop reads CASSVTFGQGDTEAFF. CDR3 DNA sequence: TGTGCCAGCAGCGTAACTTTCGGACAGGGGGACACTGAAGCTTTCTTT.

The chain carries TRBV19 and TRBJ2-1, with TRBD1 matching over 7 bases. CDR3 length equals 15 residues. The V segment lost 5 bases and the J segment 5 bases; nucleotides outside the gene matches: 9. CDR1 is LNHDA and CDR2 is SQIVND in the germline V gene (reference sequence). The CDR3 sequence: CASSPTGSWDNEQFF. CDR3 DNA sequence: TGTGCCAGTAGTCCGACAGGGTCGTGGGACAATGAGCAGTTCTTC.

The chain combines TRBV12-3 or TRBV12-4 with TRBJ2-2; maybe TRBD1 (5 bases). The J call is uncertain, as TRBJ1-4 better fits the DNA end. CDR3 size: 12 residues. Written as DNA, the CDR3 is TGTGCCAGCATGGGACTAGCGGAAAAACTGTTTTTT. Amino acids: CASMGLAEKLFF.

The gene calls are TRBV15 and TRBJ1-1; TRBD1 matches at 7 bases. The junction had 2 bases not matched to a gene; V was cut back by 0 bases and J by 1 base. Germline V CDR1 and CDR2: LNHNV, YYDKDF (reference sequence). This CDR3 is 15 amino acids long. Here the CDR3 DNA reads TGTGCCACCAGCAGAGAGAAGGGGGCGAACACTGAAGCTTTCTTT. Its translation is CATSREKGANTEAFF.

In its sample, this clone was seen a few times. The chain is built from TRBV2 and TRBJ2-2; D might be TRBD2 (6 bases). The CDR3 contains 13 residues. Trimming took 7 bases from V and 6 from J, leaving 12 bases between them. CDR1 SNHLY and CDR2 FYNNEI come from the germline V gene. The CDR3 DNA reads TGTGCCAGCACCATGTGGGAGGCCGGGGAGCTGTTTTTT. Protein sequence: CASTMWEAGELFF.

V and J are TRBV25-1 and TRBJ1-2; the D is unclear. Germline V gene data show CDR1 as MGHDK and CDR2 as SYGVNS. V lost 10 bases to trimming and J lost 5 bases, with 14 bases between them. CDR3 length: 12 amino acids. The CDR3 sequence is CATKEGIYGYTF. CDR3 DNA sequence: TGTGCCACAAAGGAGGGAATTTATGGCTACACCTTC.

The rearrangement links TRBV18 to TRBJ2-2; 11 nucleotides align to TRBD2. The germline V gene encodes CDR1 KGHSH and CDR2 LQKENI. V dropped 6 bases and J dropped 5; count of bases not matched to a gene: 5. The CDR3 length is 15 residues. This CDR3 is CASSLGLAATGELFF. As DNA, the CDR3 is TGTGCCAGCTCCCTGGGACTAGCGGCTACCGGGGAGCTGTTTTTT.

The chain is built from TRBV6-5 and TRBJ1-1, with 7 positions matching TRBD1. This CDR3 is 13 amino acids long. Unmatched junction bases numbered 11, after V lost 6 bases and J lost 10 bases. The V gene's germline CDR1 is MNHEY and CDR2 SVGAGI. CDR3 residues: CASSRYGTERAFF. Here the CDR3 DNA reads TGTGCCAGCAGCCGTTACGGGACAGAGAGAGCTTTCTTT.

The V and J genes are TRBV4-1 and TRBJ2-2; TRBD1 is a possible D gene (5 bases). The CDR3 is 16 amino acids. Germline V gene lookup returns CDR1 MGHRA and CDR2 YSYEKL. V was cut by 0 bases and J by 0 bases, with 8 bases left in between. The CDR3 region is CASSQDGATNTGELFF. The CDR3 DNA reads as TGCGCCAGCAGCCAAGATGGGGCTACGAACACCGGGGAGCTGTTTTTT.

The rearrangement uses TRBV27 and TRBJ1-2; 8 positions match TRBD1. The CDR3 covers 15 residues. After removal of 1 base from V and 3 bases from J, the junction contained 4 bases not matched to a gene. Germline V gene sequence: CDR1 MNHEY, CDR2 SMNVEV (reference sequence). CDR3 DNA sequence: TGTGCCAGCAGTTTATTTGCAGGGGGCGACTATGGCTACACCTTC. This sequence encodes CASSLFAGGDYGYTF.

V is TRBV27 and J is TRBJ2-3; 9 bases agree with TRBD2. The CDR3 consists of 14 residues. Germline V gene sequence: CDR1 MNHEY, CDR2 SMNVEV (reference sequence). J lost 4 bases, V lost 6 bases, and 5 bases had no gene match. This chain's CDR3 is CASSQGLASDTQYF. The CDR3 coding sequence is TGTGCCAGCAGCCAAGGACTAGCGTCAGATACGCAGTATTTT.

This chain joins TRBV6-5 and TRBJ1-2, with D possibly being TRBD1 (5 bases). V was shortened by 10 bases and J by 2 bases, with 20 bases between the two germline ends. CDR3 size: 15 residues. Germline CDR1 and CDR2: MNHEY and SVGAGI. The CDR3 reads CATEVGEASNYGYTF. In nucleotides, the CDR3 is TGTGCCACCGAGGTAGGGGAGGCCTCCAACTATGGCTACACCTTC.

The chain has TRBV7-2 and TRBJ2-1, with D possibly TRBD1 on 6 matching bases. V lost 5 bases, J lost 11 bases, and 10 bases lay in between. The CDR3 has 11 amino acids. Per germline, CDR1 SGHTA and CDR2 FQGNSA. The CDR3 loop reads CASSPDRKQFF. The DNA of the CDR3 is TGTGCCAGCAGCCCTGACAGGAAGCAGTTCTTC.

The chain links TRBV6-5 to TRBJ1-1, with TRBD1 matching 7 bases. J lost 8 bases, V lost 6 bases, and 15 bases had no gene match. The germline V gene encodes CDR1 MNHEY and CDR2 SVGAGI. CDR3 length: 15 amino acids. Here the CDR3 DNA reads TGTGCCAGCAGAAAACTTAGACAGGGTGTCAGCGAAGCTTTCTTT. It encodes CASRKLRQGVSEAFF.

The gene calls are TRBV6-5 and TRBJ1-2, with D unclear. V was trimmed by 5 bases and J by 6 bases, leaving 19 bases between them. The CDR3 extends over 15 amino acids. Germline CDR1 is MNHEY and CDR2 is SVGAGI. The CDR3 region has the DNA TGTGCCAGCAGTCCTGTACCGCTAAGAAGTAATGGCTACACCTTC. The encoded protein is CASSPVPLRSNGYTF.

V gene TRBV30 combines with J gene TRBJ1-4; maybe TRBD1 (5 bases). This CDR3 comprises 15 residues. The ends were cut back, 2 bases at V and 5 bases at J, with 15 bases in the middle. Germline lookup yields CDR1 GTSNPN and CDR2 SVGIG (reference sequence). CDR3 sequence: CAWSLRQGRNEKLFF. In nucleotides, the CDR3 is TGTGCCTGGAGTCTCCGGCAGGGTAGGAATGAAAAACTGTTTTTT. Combining the CDR3 with reference TRBV30 and TRBJ1-4 gives the whole variable domain SQTIHQWPATLVQPVGSPLSLECTVEGTSNPNLYWYRQAAGRGLQLLFYSVGIGQISSEVPQNLSASRPQDRQFILSSKKLLLSDSGFYLCAWSLRQGRNEKLFFGSGTQLSVL.

This clone was observed a handful of times. The chain links TRBV6-6 to TRBJ1-1; 8 positions agree with TRBD1. CDR3 length: 12 residues. Germline V gene lookup returns CDR1 MNHNY and CDR2 SVGAGI (reference sequence). The trim removed 8 bases at V and 4 bases at J, leaving 3 bases unmatched. The CDR3 region has the DNA TGTGCCAGCTTACAGGGGGTCACTGAAGCTTTCTTT. This gives the protein CASLQGVTEAFF.

Regarding this clone: Other DNA sequences in this specimen translate into the identical CDR3. The J gene is TRBJ2-7, the V gene TRBV19; 11 nucleotides agree with TRBD2. Germline loops: CDR1 LNHDA, CDR2 SQIVND (reference sequence). CDR3 size: 15 residues. The J segment lost 1 base and the V segment lost 3 bases, leaving 2 bases of the junction unmatched. The chain's CDR3 is CASSIGTSGSYEQYF. CDR3 nucleotide sequence: TGTGCCAGTAGTATCGGGACTAGCGGATCCTACGAGCAGTACTTC.

The gene calls are TRBV27 and TRBJ2-7, with 8 bases aligning to TRBD1. Germline V gene lookup returns CDR1 MNHEY and CDR2 SMNVEV (reference sequence). The CDR3 is 15 residues long. Losses at the gene ends were 3 bases for V and 4 bases for J; bases not matched to a gene: 8. CDR3 in DNA: TGTGCCAGCAGTTTTTCCCCAGGGGGCACTTACGAGCAGTACTTC. Protein product: CASSFSPGGTYEQYF.

The chain uses TRBV6-5 and TRBJ1-2; 7 bases are a match to TRBD1. Losses at the gene ends were 6 bases for V and 7 bases for J; bases not matched to a gene: 11. Per germline, CDR1 MNHEY and CDR2 SVGAGI. The CDR3 runs 14 residues. CDR3 protein: CASRRTGPVVGYTF. The DNA of the CDR3 is TGTGCCAGCAGAAGGACAGGCCCTGTTGTTGGCTACACCTTC.

This clone turned up a few times. The chain is built from TRBV5-1 and TRBJ2-7; TRBD1 is a possible D gene (6 bases). The ends were cut back, 0 bases at V and 5 bases at J, with 15 bases in the middle. The CDR3 length is 15 residues. The V gene's germline CDR1 is SGHRS and CDR2 YFSETQ. CDR3 in DNA: TGCGCCAGCAGCTTGGCCACAGGGATCGAAAACGAGCAGTACTTC. Its protein product is CASSLATGIENEQYF.